This T cell receptor (beta chain) emerged from a study of T cell responses to AZD1222 COVID-19 vaccine. Study results and caveats: The study found vaccine-associated CD4 TCRs spanning spike, dominant at 160-218 and 743-854.

Turning to this clone: Antigen specificity is unknown.

Clones were sequenced by immunoSEQ multiplex PCR, and TCRdb holds only the in-frame ones, with some missing. Seen here are under 170,000 clones, about nine tenths observed once, and the top ten hold roughly 3.2%. This clonotype originated in an adult who received the AZD1222 COVID-19 vaccine. Specimen: peripheral blood, collected 28 days after the second AZD1222 dose.

CDR3 DNA sequence: TGTGCCAGCAGCCCGGGGACTAGCGTCAGCTCCTACAATGAGCAGTTCTTC. Protein: CASSPGTSVSSYNEQFF. The chain employs TRBV11-3 and TRBJ2-1; TRBD2 matches 10 bases. The CDR3 is made up of 17 amino acids. The V and J ends lost 5 bases and 0 bases, in that order; junction bases with no gene match: 7. CDR1 is SGHNT, CDR2 YENEEA, per germline.